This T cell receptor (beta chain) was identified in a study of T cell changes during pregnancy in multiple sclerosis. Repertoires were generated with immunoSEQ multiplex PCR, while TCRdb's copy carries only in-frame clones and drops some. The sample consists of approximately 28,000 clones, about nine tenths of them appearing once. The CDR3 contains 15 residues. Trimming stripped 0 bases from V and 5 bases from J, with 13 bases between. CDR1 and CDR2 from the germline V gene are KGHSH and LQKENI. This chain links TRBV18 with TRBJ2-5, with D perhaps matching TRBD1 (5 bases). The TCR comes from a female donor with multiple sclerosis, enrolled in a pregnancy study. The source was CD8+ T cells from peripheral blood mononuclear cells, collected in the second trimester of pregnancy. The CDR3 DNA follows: TGTGCCAGCTCACCACCGGGGCAGTCGCGGGAGACCCAGTACTTC. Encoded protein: CASSPPGQSRETQYF.